Reported below is one T cell receptor beta chain. These data are taken from a study of blood T cell repertoires in COVID-19. About the study: From T cells, B-cell-depleted T cells, or PBMCs came the material, which was cDNA or gDNA.

Data came from immunoSEQ multiplex PCR; TCRdb stores just in-frame clones and leaves some out. The sample has around 200,000 clones; roughly 90% are singletons. This CDR3 comprises 13 residues. Deletions cut 5 bases from V and 10 bases from J, with 12 bases between. The rearrangement links TRBV12-3 or TRBV12-4 to TRBJ1-6; the D gene is possibly TRBD1 (5 bases). This clonotype was obtained from a man between 18 and 29 years old with active or convalescent COVID-19. Sequencing was performed on peripheral blood. The CDR3 nucleotides read TGTGCCAGCAGTCGTGACAGTCACTCACCCCTCCACTTT. Its translation is CASSRDSHSPLHF.